These 14 T cell receptor beta chains share one sample of origin, sequenced in a study of blood T cell repertoires in COVID-19. The repertoire was sequenced with immunoSEQ multiplex PCR; TCRdb's copy has only in-frame clones and lacks some. This sample yields 200,000 to 250,000 clones, of which about 92% are seen a single time; roughly 1.2% belongs to the top ten. The sequenced material came from peripheral blood. Source of these receptors: a man aged 25 to 40 with acute or convalescent COVID-19.

This chain joins TRBV28 and TRBJ2-7; 8 nucleotides agree with TRBD1. This CDR3 is built from 17 residues. Germline V gives CDR1 MDHEN, CDR2 SYDVKM. V was clipped by 4 bases and J by 0 bases; unmatched bases: 11. This CDR3 is CASSSHGTGDSSYEQYF. CDR3 nucleotides: TGTGCCAGCAGTTCTCACGGGACAGGTGACAGCTCCTACGAGCAGTACTTC.

J is TRBJ1-4 and V is TRBV5-4, with TRBD1 identical over 9 bases. Germline V CDR1 and CDR2: SGHNT, YYREEE (reference sequence). Losses at the gene ends were 2 bases for V and 6 bases for J; bases not matched to a gene: 2. This CDR3 region has 14 residues. CDR3 sequence (DNA): TGTGCCAGCAGCTTTAGACAGGGGGATGAAAAACTGTTTTTT. This gives the protein CASSFRQGDEKLFF.

The V and J genes are TRBV5-1 and TRBJ2-7; 8 nucleotides line up with TRBD2. The CDR3 is made up of 14 amino acids. Trimming removed 6 bases from V and 6 bases from J; junction bases left unmatched: 11. CDR1 is SGHRS, CDR2 YFSETQ, per germline. The CDR3 bases are TGCGCCAGCAACTCGGGACTAGTTTTGGGCGAGCAGTACTTC. The encoded protein is CASNSGLVLGEQYF.

This chain joins TRBV28 and TRBJ1-5; a weak D match, TRBD1 (6 bases). The CDR3 extends over 15 amino acids. V lost 5 bases and J 6 bases, leaving 17 bases between the germline ends. Germline V gene data show CDR1 as MDHEN and CDR2 as SYDVKM. For the CDR3, the DNA is TGTGCCAGCAGTCCCCGACAGGCGTTTGGTCAGCCCCAGCATTTT. Translation: CASSPRQAFGQPQHF. The full variable domain, rest sourced from reference TRBV28 and TRBJ1-5, is DVKVTQSSRYLVKRTGEKVFLECVQDMDHENMFWYRQDPGLGLRLIYFSYDVKMKEKGDIPEGYSVSREKKERFSLILESASTNQTSMYLCASSPRQAFGQPQHFGDGTRLSIL.

The V gene is TRBV27, the J gene TRBJ1-5; D unresolved. Germline CDR1 reads MNHEY; CDR2 reads SMNVEV (reference sequence). V dropped 5 bases and J dropped 0 bases, with 8 bases sitting between them. CDR3 length: 14 residues. Here the CDR3 reads CASSLRYSNQPQHF. Written as DNA, the CDR3 is TGTGCCAGCAGTCTAAGATATAGCAATCAGCCCCAGCATTTT.

The V and J genes are TRBV28 and TRBJ2-1; 9 bases agree with TRBD2. Losses at the gene ends were 3 bases for V and 6 bases for J; bases not matched to a gene: 6. CDR3 length equals 15 residues. Per germline, CDR1 MDHEN and CDR2 SYDVKM. The CDR3 DNA reads TGTGCCAGCAGTTTCCTAGCGGGGACAATCAATGAGCAGTTCTTC. It is translated as CASSFLAGTINEQFF.

The CDR3 sequence is CASSQRRPEGVRRGSTDTQYF. As DNA, the CDR3 is TGTGCCAGCAGCCAAAGGCGCCCCGAGGGAGTCCGGCGTGGTAGCACAGATACGCAGTATTTT. This chain joins TRBV3-1 (or the pseudogene TRBV3-2) and TRBJ2-3; D might be TRBD2 (5 bases). The V gene's germline CDR1 is LGHDT and CDR2 YNNKEL (reference sequence). Trimming took off 2 bases at V and 0 bases at J, with 27 bases between the two ends. This CDR3 has 21 amino acids.

V gene TRBV9 combines with J gene TRBJ1-2, with D unclear. Trimming left V 0 bases short and J 3 bases short, with 12 bases between. CDR3 size: 15 residues. Germline CDR1 reads SGDLS; CDR2 reads YYNGEE. CDR3 amino acids: CASSVGTGRDYGYTF. CDR3 DNA sequence: TGTGCCAGCAGCGTAGGGACGGGAAGGGACTATGGCTACACCTTC.

The CDR3 spells CASSQMTGSNQPQHF. In nucleotides, the CDR3 is TGTGCCAGCAGCCAAATGACAGGGAGCAATCAGCCCCAGCATTTT. The genes are TRBV7-2 and TRBJ1-5; TRBD1 aligns across 7 bases. The CDR3 is made up of 15 amino acids. With V trimmed by 5 bases and J by 1 base, 5 bases remained unmatched. The germline CDR1 and CDR2 sequences are SGHTA and FQGNSA.

V is TRBV7-3 and J is TRBJ2-7; 8 bases map to TRBD2. The CDR3 consists of 13 residues. Trimming took 5 bases from V and 7 from J; bases not matched to a gene: 7. CDR1 is SGHTA and CDR2 is FQGTGA in the germline V gene. CDR3 DNA sequence: TGTGCCAGCAGCCCCGGGGGGGCGGGTGAGCAGTACTTC. Amino acid sequence: CASSPGGAGEQYF.

This chain uses TRBV2 with TRBJ2-3; 8 bases align to TRBD2. V was clipped by 8 bases and J by 2 bases; unmatched bases: 12. The CDR3 is made up of 16 amino acids. CDR1 SNHLY and CDR2 FYNNEI come from the germline V gene. The CDR3 loop is CASPLTRGGPTDTQYF. The CDR3 nucleotides read TGTGCCAGCCCGCTTACTCGGGGGGGCCCCACAGATACGCAGTATTTT. The whole variable domain, filled in from reference TRBV2 and TRBJ2-3, reads EPEVTQTPSHQVTQMGQEVILRCVPISNHLYFYWYRQILGQKVEFLVSFYNNEISEKSEIFDDQFSVERPDGSNFTLKIRSTKLEDSAMYFCASPLTRGGPTDTQYFGPGTRLTVL.

This clone is a singleton in its sample. The chain joins TRBV7-9 to TRBJ2-3; D perhaps matches TRBD2 (6 bases). V was shortened by 8 bases and J by 8 bases, with 32 bases between the two germline ends. The CDR3 has 18 amino acids. Per germline, CDR1 SEHNR and CDR2 FQNEAQ (reference sequence). The CDR3 DNA sequence: TGTGCCAGCCGCGGCGCCTTCACCCCCAGGGACTCCGGGGCTACGCAGTATTTT. Translated: CASRGAFTPRDSGATQYF.

The rearrangement links TRBV4-2 to TRBJ1-3; D gene unclear. This CDR3 is 14 amino acids long. Germline CDR1 is LGHNA and CDR2 is YNFKEQ. Trimming took off 4 bases at V and 1 base at J, with 8 bases between the two ends. CDR3 nucleotides: TGTGCCAGCAGCCCCGCTGCGTCTGGAAACACCATATATTTT. It translates to CASSPAASGNTIYF.

The chain links TRBV5-1 to TRBJ2-7; a weak D match, TRBD1 (6 bases). The CDR3 loop spans 14 amino acids. The germline V and J ends were trimmed by 8 bases and 3 bases, with 18 bases remaining between them. Germline V gives CDR1 SGHRS, CDR2 YFSETQ. This CDR3 is CAREPRGSGYEQYF. The CDR3 nucleotides are TGCGCCAGGGAACCCAGGGGTTCGGGCTACGAGCAGTACTTC.